This T cell receptor (beta chain) was captured by sequencing in a study of T cells in Graves' hyperthyroidism and ophthalmopathy. The TCR beta CDR3 regions underwent amplification using RNA transcripts as the source. The TCR CDR3 first-round RT-PCR relied on the HTBI primer set. TCRdb recomputed calls from the multiplex PCR reads with MiXCR, one row per CDR3 protein. The sample carries about 480,000 distinct CDR3 sequences, about 24% recorded once. There are 11 residues in the CDR3. Trimming removed 10 bases at V and 2 bases at J, with 7 bases between. Germline V lookup: CDR1 MNHNS, CDR2 SASEGT. Patients with ophthalmopathy all had a Clinical Activity Score of at least 3, a NOSPECS grade of at least 4 and duration under 3 months. Lactation, pregnancy, other autoimmune disease or uncontrolled infection led to exclusion of patients.

The sequence was obtained from a young woman with Graves' ophthalmopathy. Sequenced input: blood. The chain recombines TRBV6-1 with TRBJ2-3, with TRBD2 as a possible D gene (5 bases). The CDR3 nucleotides are TGTGCCACCGGACTCACAGATACGCAGTATTTT. Protein: CATGLTDTQYF.